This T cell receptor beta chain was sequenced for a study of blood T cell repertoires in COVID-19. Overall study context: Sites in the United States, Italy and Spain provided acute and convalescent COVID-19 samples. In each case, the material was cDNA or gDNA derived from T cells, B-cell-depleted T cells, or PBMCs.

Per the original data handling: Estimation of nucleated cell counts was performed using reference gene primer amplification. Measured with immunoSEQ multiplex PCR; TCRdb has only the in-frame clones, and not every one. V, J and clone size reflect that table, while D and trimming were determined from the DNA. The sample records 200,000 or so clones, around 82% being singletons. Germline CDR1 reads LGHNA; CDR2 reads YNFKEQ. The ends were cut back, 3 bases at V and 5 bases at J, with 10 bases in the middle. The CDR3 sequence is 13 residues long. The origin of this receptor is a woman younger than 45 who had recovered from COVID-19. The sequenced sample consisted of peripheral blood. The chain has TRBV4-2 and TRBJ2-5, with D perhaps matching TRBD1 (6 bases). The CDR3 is CASSQDRGETQYF. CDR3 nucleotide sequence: TGTGCCAGCAGCCAGGACAGAGGGGAGACCCAGTACTTC.